Listed below are T cell receptor beta chains from one sample, sequenced in a study of control samples from healthy donors and cancer patients. The repertoire was sequenced with immunoSEQ multiplex PCR; TCRdb's copy has only in-frame clones and lacks some. This table holds around 99,000 clones, 85% to 90% found once. What was sequenced was blood. The source of these receptors is a woman aged 45-60 years in good health. CDR3s include the opening cysteine and the closing phenylalanine or tryptophan. The order of the fields is V gene, D gene, J gene, CDR3 length, clone size, CDR3 protein, CDR3 DNA. The D gene is left open where the match is weak. Expanded clones are given a class, and other clones once, few, many or no size at all.

V: TRBV5-5
D: -
J: TRBJ2-1
length: 13
size: -
CDR3: CASSPDGYNEQFF
DNA: TGTGCCAGCAGCCCCGACGGCTACAATGAGCAGTTCTTC

V: TRBV7-3
D: TRBD2
J: TRBJ2-1
length: 14
size: few
CDR3: CASSPGTSVNEQFF
DNA: TGTGCCAGCAGCCCTGGGACTAGCGTGAATGAGCAGTTCTTC

V: TRBV9
D: -
J: TRBJ2-1
length: 15
size: -
CDR3: CASSVELGRINEQFF
DNA: TGTGCCAGCAGCGTCGAACTAGGAAGAATCAATGAGCAGTTCTTC

V: TRBV7-9
D: -
J: TRBJ1-2
length: 12
size: -
CDR3: CASRGVNYGYTF
DNA: TGTGCCAGCAGAGGGGTAAACTATGGCTACACCTTC

V: TRBV2
D: -
J: TRBJ2-7
length: 12
size: -
CDR3: CASSERGRGQYF
DNA: TGTGCCAGCAGTGAGAGAGGTCGTGGGCAGTACTTC

V: TRBV6-5
D: TRBD1
J: TRBJ1-1
length: 14
size: -
CDR3: CASSSTGGGTEAFF
DNA: TGTGCCAGCAGTAGCACAGGGGGCGGCACTGAAGCTTTCTTT

V: TRBV5-6
D: -
J: TRBJ2-3
length: 16
size: -
CDR3: CASSLTSNWAADTQYF
DNA: TGTGCCAGCAGCCTTACCTCTAACTGGGCCGCGGATACGCAGTATTTT

V: TRBV24-1
D: -
J: TRBJ2-5
length: 14
size: -
CDR3: CATSDGYWKETQYF
DNA: TGTGCCACCAGTGATGGGTATTGGAAAGAGACCCAGTACTTC

V: TRBV30
D: -
J: TRBJ1-1
length: 13
size: -
CDR3: CAWRTAMNTEAFF
DNA: TGTGCCTGGAGGACAGCCATGAACACTGAAGCTTTCTTT

V: TRBV15
D: -
J: TRBJ2-5
length: 15
size: -
CDR3: CATSRDRMGKETQYF
DNA: TGTGCCACCAGCAGAGATCGTATGGGTAAAGAGACCCAGTACTTC

V: TRBV5-1
D: -
J: TRBJ1-5
length: 15
size: -
CDR3: CASSPDGQHNQPQHF
DNA: TGCGCCAGCAGCCCTGACGGACAGCACAATCAGCCCCAGCATTTT

V: TRBV11-2
D: -
J: TRBJ2-3
length: 13
size: -
CDR3: CASTNRVTDTQYF
DNA: TGTGCCAGCACCAACAGGGTCACAGATACGCAGTATTTT

V: TRBV27
D: TRBD2
J: TRBJ2-3
length: 15
size: -
CDR3: CASSPTSGSRRSQYF
DNA: TGTGCCAGCAGCCCTACTAGCGGGAGCCGAAGGTCGCAGTATTTT

V: TRBV19
D: TRBD2
J: TRBJ2-2
length: 14
size: -
CDR3: CATSGRPGTGELFF
DNA: TGTGCCACTAGCGGGCGCCCGGGCACCGGGGAGCTGTTTTTT

V: TRBV9
D: -
J: TRBJ1-6
length: 16
size: few
CDR3: CASSVLPVLDNSPLHF
DNA: TGTGCCAGCAGCGTACTGCCAGTCCTAGATAATTCACCCCTCCACTTT

V: TRBV7-9
D: -
J: TRBJ2-7
length: 14
size: -
CDR3: CASSPEGGFYEQYF
DNA: TGTGCCAGCAGCCCCGAAGGCGGATTCTACGAGCAGTACTTC

V: TRBV11-3
D: TRBD1
J: TRBJ2-1
length: 14
size: -
CDR3: CASSYPQGANEQFF
DNA: TGTGCCAGCAGCTACCCCCAGGGGGCAAACGAGCAGTTCTTC

V: TRBV6-2/TRBV6-3
D: -
J: TRBJ1-5
length: 15
size: -
CDR3: CASSPTGSNNQPQHF
DNA: TGTGCCAGCAGTCCGACAGGTTCGAACAATCAGCCCCAGCATTTT

V: TRBV19
D: -
J: TRBJ1-2
length: 15
size: -
CDR3: CAVSSQVLDGIGYTF
DNA: TGTGCCGTATCCTCCCAGGTCCTGGATGGGATTGGCTACACCTTC

V: TRBV29-1
D: -
J: TRBJ2-1
length: 12
size: -
CDR3: CSVDPELGEQFF
DNA: TGCAGCGTTGATCCTGAGCTCGGAGAGCAGTTCTTC